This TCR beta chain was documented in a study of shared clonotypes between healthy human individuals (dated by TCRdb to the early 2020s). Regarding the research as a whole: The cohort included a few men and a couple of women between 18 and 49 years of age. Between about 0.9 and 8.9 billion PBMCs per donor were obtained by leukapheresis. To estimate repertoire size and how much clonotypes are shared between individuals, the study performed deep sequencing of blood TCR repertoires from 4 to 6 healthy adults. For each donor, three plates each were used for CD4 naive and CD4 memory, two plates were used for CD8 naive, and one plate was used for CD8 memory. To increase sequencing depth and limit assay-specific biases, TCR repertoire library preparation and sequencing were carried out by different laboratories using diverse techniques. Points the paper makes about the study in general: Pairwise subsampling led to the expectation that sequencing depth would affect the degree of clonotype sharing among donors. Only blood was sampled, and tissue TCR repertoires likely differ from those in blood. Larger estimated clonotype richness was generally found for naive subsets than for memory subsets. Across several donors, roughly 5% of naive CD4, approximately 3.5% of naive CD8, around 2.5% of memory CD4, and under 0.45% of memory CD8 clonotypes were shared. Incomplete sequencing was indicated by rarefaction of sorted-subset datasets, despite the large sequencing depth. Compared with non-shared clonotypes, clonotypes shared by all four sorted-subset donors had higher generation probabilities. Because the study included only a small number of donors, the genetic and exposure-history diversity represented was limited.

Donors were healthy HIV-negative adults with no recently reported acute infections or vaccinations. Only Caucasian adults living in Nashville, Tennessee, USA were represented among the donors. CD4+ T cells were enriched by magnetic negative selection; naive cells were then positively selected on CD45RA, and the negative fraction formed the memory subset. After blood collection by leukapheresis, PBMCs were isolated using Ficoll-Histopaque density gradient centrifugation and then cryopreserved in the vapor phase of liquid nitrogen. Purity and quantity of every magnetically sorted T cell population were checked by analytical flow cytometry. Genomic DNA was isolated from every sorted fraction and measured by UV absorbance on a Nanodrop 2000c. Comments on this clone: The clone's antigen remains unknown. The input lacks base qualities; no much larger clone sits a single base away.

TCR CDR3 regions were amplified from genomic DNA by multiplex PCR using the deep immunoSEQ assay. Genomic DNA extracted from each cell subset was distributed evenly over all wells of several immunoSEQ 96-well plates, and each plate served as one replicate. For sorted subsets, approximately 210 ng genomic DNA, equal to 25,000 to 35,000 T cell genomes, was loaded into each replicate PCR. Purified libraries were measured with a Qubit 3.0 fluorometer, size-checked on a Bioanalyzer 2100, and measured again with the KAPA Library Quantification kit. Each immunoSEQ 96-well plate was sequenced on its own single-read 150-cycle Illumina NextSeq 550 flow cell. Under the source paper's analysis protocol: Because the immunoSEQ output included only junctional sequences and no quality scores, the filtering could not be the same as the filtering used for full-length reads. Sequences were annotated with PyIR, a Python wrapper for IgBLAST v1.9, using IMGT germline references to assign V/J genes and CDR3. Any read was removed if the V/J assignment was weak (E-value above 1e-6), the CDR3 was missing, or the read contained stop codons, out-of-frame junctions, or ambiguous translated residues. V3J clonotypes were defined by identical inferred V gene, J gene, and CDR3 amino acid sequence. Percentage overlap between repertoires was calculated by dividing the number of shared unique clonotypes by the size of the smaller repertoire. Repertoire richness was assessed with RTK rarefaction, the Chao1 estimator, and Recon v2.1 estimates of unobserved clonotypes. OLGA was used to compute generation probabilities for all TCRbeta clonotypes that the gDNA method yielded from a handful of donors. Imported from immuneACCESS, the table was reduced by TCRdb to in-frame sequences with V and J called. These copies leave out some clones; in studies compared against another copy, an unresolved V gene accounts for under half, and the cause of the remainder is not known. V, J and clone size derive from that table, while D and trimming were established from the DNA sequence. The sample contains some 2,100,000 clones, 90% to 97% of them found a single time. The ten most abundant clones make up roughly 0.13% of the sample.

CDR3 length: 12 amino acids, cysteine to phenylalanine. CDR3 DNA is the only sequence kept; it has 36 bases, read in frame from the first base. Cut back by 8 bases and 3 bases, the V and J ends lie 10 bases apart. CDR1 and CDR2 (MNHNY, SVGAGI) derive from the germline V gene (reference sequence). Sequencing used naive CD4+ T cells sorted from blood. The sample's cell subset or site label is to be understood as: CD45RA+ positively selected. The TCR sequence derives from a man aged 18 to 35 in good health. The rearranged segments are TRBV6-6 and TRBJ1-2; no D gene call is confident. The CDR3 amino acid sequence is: CASRSLDYGYTF. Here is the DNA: TGTGCCAGCCGCAGCCTAGACTATGGCTACACCTTC.